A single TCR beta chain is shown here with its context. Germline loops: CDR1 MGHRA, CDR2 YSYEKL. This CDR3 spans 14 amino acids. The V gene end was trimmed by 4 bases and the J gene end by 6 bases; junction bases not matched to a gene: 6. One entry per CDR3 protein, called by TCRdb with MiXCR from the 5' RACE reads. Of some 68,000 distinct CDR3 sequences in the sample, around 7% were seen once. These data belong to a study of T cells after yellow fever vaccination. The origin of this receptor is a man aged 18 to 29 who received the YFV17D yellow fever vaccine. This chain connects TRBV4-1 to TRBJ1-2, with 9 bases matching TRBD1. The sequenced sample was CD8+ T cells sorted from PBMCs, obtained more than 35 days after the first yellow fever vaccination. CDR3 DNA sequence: TGCGCCAGCAGCCCCAGACAGGGGGAACATGGCTACACCTTC. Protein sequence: CASSPRQGEHGYTF.